The TCR beta chain described here comes from a study of cytomegalovirus exposure and HLA in healthy donors. After removal of 6 bases from V and 10 bases from J, the junction contained 8 bases not matched to a gene. Germline loops: CDR1 SEHNR, CDR2 FQNEAQ (reference sequence). The CDR3 totals 15 residues. Primers for the PCR totalled 60 Vbeta and 13 Jbeta. Here immunoSEQ multiplex PCR was the method, and the copy in TCRdb shows in-frame clones only, minus some. This table has some 150,000 clones, approximately 63% appearing once. Sequencing input: PBMCs. The chain employs TRBV7-9 and TRBJ2-1; 14 nucleotides line up with TRBD2. This receptor was taken from a woman aged 55-69 years in good health and CMV-seropositive. The CDR3 nucleotides are TGTGCCAGCAGGCCGACTAGCGGGAGGGCCCCCGAGCAGTTCTTC. Translating it yields CASRPTSGRAPEQFF. The full variable domain, its missing parts supplied by reference TRBV7-9 and TRBJ2-1, is DTGVSQNPRHKITKRGQNVTFRCDPISEHNRLYWYRQTLGQGPEFLTYFQNEAQLEKSRLLSDRFSAERPKGSFSTLEIQRTEQGDSAMYLCASRPTSGRAPEQFFGPGTRLTVL.